The 16 T cell receptor beta chains presented below share a single source sample, sequenced in a study of T cell responses to AZD1222 COVID-19 vaccine. Profiling relied on immunoSEQ multiplex PCR, and the TCRdb table lists in-frame clones only, not all of them. Here the sample spans 180,000 or so clones, about 92% being singletons. Material: peripheral blood, obtained 28 days after the second AZD1222 dose. All receptors come from an adult who received the AZD1222 COVID-19 vaccine.

The rearrangement links TRBV27 to TRBJ1-6; D possibly corresponds to TRBD1 (5 bases). This CDR3 comprises 16 residues. V was shortened by 6 bases and J by 1 base, with 13 bases between the two germline ends. Germline-derived CDR1 and CDR2 are MNHEY and SMNVEV (reference sequence). Written as DNA, the CDR3 is TGTGCCAGCAGACGCCAAGGGGAGTCCTATAATTCACCCCTCCACTTT. Protein product: CASRRQGESYNSPLHF.

The chain employs TRBV5-8 and TRBJ1-4; D is perhaps TRBD1 (6 bases). V lost 4 bases and J 7 bases, leaving 23 bases between the germline ends. Germline V CDR1 and CDR2: SGHTS, YDEGEE. This CDR3 region has 17 residues. CDR3 bases: TGTGCCAGCAGCAAACGCCCTCCGGGACAAGGTGGTGAAAAACTGTTTTTT. Protein: CASSKRPPGQGGEKLFF.

This clone appeared a single time. J is TRBJ2-1 and V is TRBV19, with D perhaps being TRBD1 or TRBD2 (5 bases each). V was clipped by 5 bases and J by 10 bases, with 18 bases between them. CDR3 length: 14 amino acids. CDR1 and CDR2 from the germline V gene are LNHDA and SQIVND (reference sequence). The CDR3 bases are TGTGCCAGTAGTCTCTGGACACAGAGGGCCGAGCAGTTCTTC. It yields the protein CASSLWTQRAEQFF.

The CDR3 reads CSVEEGQGAGPQHF. CDR3 bases: TGCAGCGTTGAAGAGGGACAGGGAGCAGGGCCCCAGCATTTT. The J gene is TRBJ1-5, the V gene TRBV29-1; 9 bases map to TRBD1. CDR1 SQVTM and CDR2 ANQGSEA come from the germline V gene. This CDR3 is built from 14 residues. V was pared by 0 bases and J by 9 bases, with 6 bases of the junction left unmatched. Complete variable domain (other parts from reference TRBV29-1 and TRBJ1-5): SAVISQKPSRDICQRGTSLTIQCQVDSQVTMMFWYRQQPGQSLTLIATANQGSEATYESGFVIDKFPISRPNLTFSTLTVSNMSPEDSSIYLCSVEEGQGAGPQHFGDGTRLSIL.

The chain combines TRBV18 with TRBJ1-4; D uncertain. In germline, CDR1 is KGHSH, CDR2 LQKENI. The germline V and J ends were trimmed by 5 bases and 0 bases, with 10 bases remaining between them. This CDR3 contains 15 residues. CDR3 DNA: TGTGCCAGCTCATACGCTCCTGCAACTAATGAAAAACTGTTTTTT. This encodes CASSYAPATNEKLFF.

The chain recombines TRBV5-8 with TRBJ2-7; D is perhaps TRBD1 or TRBD2 (6 bases each). This CDR3 spans 14 amino acids. V lost 3 bases, J lost 3 bases, and 13 bases lay in between. CDR1 and CDR2 from the germline V gene are SGHTS and YDEGEE. The CDR3 DNA is TGTGCCAGCAGCTCCCGGGGGCTATACTACGAGCAGTACTTC. This gives the protein CASSSRGLYYEQYF.

The chain combines TRBV30 with TRBJ1-5, with a tentative D call TRBD1 (6 bases). Germline V CDR1 and CDR2: GTSNPN, SVGIG (reference sequence). V lost 2 bases, J lost 2 bases, and 13 bases lay in between. This CDR3 is 15 amino acids long. The CDR3 DNA is TGTGCCTGGAGTCTGGGCAGGGGAGGCAATCAGCCCCAGCATTTT. Its protein product is CAWSLGRGGNQPQHF.

The CDR3 DNA reads TGTGCCAGCAGTGATAGGGGACGGGGGAATGAAAAACTGTTTTTT. Protein product: CASSDRGRGNEKLFF. The gene calls are TRBV2 and TRBJ1-4, with D possibly TRBD1 on 5 matching bases. Germline V gives CDR1 SNHLY, CDR2 FYNNEI. The ends were cut back, 3 bases at V and 5 bases at J, with 13 bases in the middle. The CDR3 has 15 amino acids.

The rearrangement joins TRBV19 to TRBJ1-2; unclear D gene. This CDR3 has 14 amino acids. V lost 7 bases, J lost 2 bases, and 14 bases lay in between. Per the germline V gene, CDR1 is LNHDA and CDR2 is SQIVND (reference sequence). CDR3 nucleotides: TGTGCCAGTATTGCGGGAGGAGCAAACTATGGCTACACCTTC. It encodes CASIAGGANYGYTF.

The chain has TRBV7-6 and TRBJ1-1, with 8 bases lining up with TRBD1. In germline, CDR1 is SGHVS, CDR2 FNYEAQ. CDR3 size: 15 residues. V shed 4 bases, J shed 4 bases, and the junction held 8 bases outside the gene matches. The CDR3 reads CASSYSRGQGTEAFF. The CDR3 DNA reads as TGTGCCAGCAGCTACTCCAGGGGGCAGGGCACTGAAGCTTTCTTT.

The chain couples TRBV18 to TRBJ1-5, with D uncertain. The ends were cut back, 4 bases at V and 1 base at J, with 17 bases in the middle. Germline values: CDR1 KGHSH, CDR2 LQKENI. The CDR3 contains 17 residues. In DNA form, the CDR3 reads TGTGCCAGCTCACTGACAAAGGCACCACTAAGCAATCAGCCCCAGCATTTT. Translation gives CASSLTKAPLSNQPQHF. Combining the CDR3 with reference TRBV18 and TRBJ1-5 gives the whole variable domain NAGVMQNPRHLVRRRGQEARLRCSPMKGHSHVYWYRQLPEEGLKFMVYLQKENIIDESGMPKERFSAEFPKEGPSILRIQQVVRGDSAAYFCASSLTKAPLSNQPQHFGDGTRLSIL.

The chain carries TRBV28 and TRBJ1-4; D unclear. Trimming took off 3 bases at V and 8 bases at J, with 16 bases between the two ends. The germline V gene encodes CDR1 MDHEN and CDR2 SYDVKM. The CDR3 is made up of 15 amino acids. CDR3 nucleotides: TGTGCCAGCAGTTTCTTCGGGGAGTTACCGGAAAAACTGTTTTTT. Encoded protein: CASSFFGELPEKLFF.

The rearrangement uses TRBV18 and TRBJ2-7; 11 bases match TRBD1. This CDR3 is built from 15 residues. Trimming cost V 3 bases and J 5 bases; bases outside gene matches: 6. From germline, CDR1 is KGHSH and CDR2 LQKENI. The CDR3 sequence is CASSPPGQGVHEQYF. The CDR3 coding sequence is TGTGCCAGCTCACCCCCGGGACAGGGGGTCCACGAGCAGTACTTC.

The V call is TRBV13, the J call TRBJ1-1; 7 bases fit TRBD1. With 5 bases clipped from V and 3 bases from J, the junction kept 9 bases outside the gene matches. Germline CDR1 is PRHDT and CDR2 is FYEKMQ (reference sequence). The CDR3 extends over 15 amino acids. Written as DNA, the CDR3 is TGTGCCAGCAGCCTCACCCTTACAGGGGACACTGAAGCTTTCTTT. Its translation: CASSLTLTGDTEAFF. Full variable domain (outside the CDR3, taken from reference TRBV13 and TRBJ1-1): AAGVIQSPRHLIKEKRETATLKCYPIPRHDTVYWYQQGPGQDPQFLISFYEKMQSDKGSIPDRFSAQQFSDYHSELNMSSLELGDSALYFCASSLTLTGDTEAFFGQGTRLTVV.

This sequence joins TRBV12-3 or TRBV12-4 and TRBJ2-7; D ambiguous. The CDR3 totals 12 residues. V lost 3 bases and J lost 5, with 8 bases in between. CDR3 coding DNA: TGTGCCAGCAGTTTTATCGTCGACGAGCAGTACTTC. It codes for CASSFIVDEQYF.

A single count supports this clone. The chain links TRBV6-5 to TRBJ1-1, with 9 bases that match TRBD1. V lost 0 bases to trimming and J lost 6 bases; unmatched junction nucleotides: 8. CDR1 and CDR2 from the germline V gene are MNHEY and SVGAGI. CDR3 length: 16 residues. The CDR3: CASSYSGRTGVSEAFF. CDR3 bases: TGTGCCAGCAGTTACTCGGGGCGGACAGGGGTCTCTGAAGCTTTCTTT.